The entry below gives a single T cell receptor beta chain sequence along with its context. This CDR3 is also generated by other DNA sequences in the sample. Trimming left V 11 bases short and J 0 bases short, with 29 bases between. This CDR3 is 19 amino acids long. The germline gives CDR1 SNHLY, CDR2 FYNNEI. The data derive from a study of T cells in tumors after PD-1 blockade. Some clones are missing from TCRdb's copy, which holds only in-frame ones; the method was immunoSEQ multiplex PCR. Of some 20,000 clones in the sample, just under 80% were seen once. This TCR was sampled from a human donor with basal cell carcinoma. This rearrangement joins TRBV2 to TRBJ2-1, with a weak D call TRBD2 (7 bases). Sample: PBMCs, taken before anti-PD-1 treatment. This CDR3 is CAPSYGGAGVGSSYNEQFF. In nucleotides, the CDR3 is TGTGCCCCCAGTTATGGGGGGGCGGGGGTGGGGAGCTCCTACAATGAGCAGTTCTTC.